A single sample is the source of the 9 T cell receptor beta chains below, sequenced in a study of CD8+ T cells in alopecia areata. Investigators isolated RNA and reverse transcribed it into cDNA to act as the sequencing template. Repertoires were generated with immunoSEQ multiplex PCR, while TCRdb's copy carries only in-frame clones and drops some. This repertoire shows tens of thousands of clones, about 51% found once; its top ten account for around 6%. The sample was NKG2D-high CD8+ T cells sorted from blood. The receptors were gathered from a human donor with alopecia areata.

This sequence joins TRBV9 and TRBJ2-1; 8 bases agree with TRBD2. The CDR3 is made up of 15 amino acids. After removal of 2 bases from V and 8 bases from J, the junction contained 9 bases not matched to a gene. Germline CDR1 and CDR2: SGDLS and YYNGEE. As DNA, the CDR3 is TGTGCCAGCAGCGTGTCCGGGACTAGAGTGGATGAGCAGTTCTTC. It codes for CASSVSGTRVDEQFF.

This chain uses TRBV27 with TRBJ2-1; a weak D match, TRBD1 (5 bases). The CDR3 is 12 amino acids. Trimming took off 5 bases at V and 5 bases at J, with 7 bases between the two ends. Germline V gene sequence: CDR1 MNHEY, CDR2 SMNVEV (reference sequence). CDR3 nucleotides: TGTGCCAGCAGTGACAGAGACAATGAGCAGTTCTTC. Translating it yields CASSDRDNEQFF.

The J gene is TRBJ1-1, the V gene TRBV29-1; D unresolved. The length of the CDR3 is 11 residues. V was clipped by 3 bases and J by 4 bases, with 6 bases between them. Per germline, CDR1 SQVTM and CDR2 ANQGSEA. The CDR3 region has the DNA TGCAGCGTTGATGCGTTCACTGAAGCTTTCTTT. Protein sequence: CSVDAFTEAFF.

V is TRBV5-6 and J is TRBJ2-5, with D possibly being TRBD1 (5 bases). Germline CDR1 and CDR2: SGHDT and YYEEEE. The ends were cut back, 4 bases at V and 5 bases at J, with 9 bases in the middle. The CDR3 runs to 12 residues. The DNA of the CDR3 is TGTGCCAGCAGCGCAGGGTCCGAGACCCAGTACTTC. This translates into CASSAGSETQYF.

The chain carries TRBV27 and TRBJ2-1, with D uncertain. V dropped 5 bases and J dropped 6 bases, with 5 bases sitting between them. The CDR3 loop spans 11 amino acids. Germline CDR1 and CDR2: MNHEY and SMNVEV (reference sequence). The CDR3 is CASSTLNEQFF. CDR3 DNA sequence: TGTGCCAGCAGTACCCTCAATGAGCAGTTCTTC.

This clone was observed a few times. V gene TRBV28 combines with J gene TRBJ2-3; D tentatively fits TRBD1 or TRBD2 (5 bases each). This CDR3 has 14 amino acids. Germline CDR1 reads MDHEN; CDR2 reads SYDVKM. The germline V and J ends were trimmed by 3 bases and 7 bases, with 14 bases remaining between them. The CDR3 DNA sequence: TGTGCCAGCAGTTTTTCTGGGACCCCAAATACGCAGTATTTT. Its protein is CASSFSGTPNTQYF.

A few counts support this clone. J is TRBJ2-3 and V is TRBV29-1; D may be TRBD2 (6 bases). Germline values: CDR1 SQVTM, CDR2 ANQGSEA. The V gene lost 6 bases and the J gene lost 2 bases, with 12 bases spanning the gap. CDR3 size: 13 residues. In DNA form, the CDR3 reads TGCAGCGTGCGGGACGGCTACACAGATACGCAGTATTTT. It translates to CSVRDGYTDTQYF.

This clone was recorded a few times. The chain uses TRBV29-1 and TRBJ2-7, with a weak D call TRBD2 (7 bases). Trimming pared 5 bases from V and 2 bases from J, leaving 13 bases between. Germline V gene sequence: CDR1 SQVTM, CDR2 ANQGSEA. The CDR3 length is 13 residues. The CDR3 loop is CSVPRGGTYEQYF. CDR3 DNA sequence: TGCAGCGTTCCTAGGGGGGGAACCTACGAGCAGTACTTC.

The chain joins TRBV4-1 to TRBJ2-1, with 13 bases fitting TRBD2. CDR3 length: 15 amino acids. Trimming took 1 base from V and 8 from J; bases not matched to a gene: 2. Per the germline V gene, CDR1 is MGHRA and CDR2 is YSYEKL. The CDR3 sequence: CASSQGLAGGYEQFF. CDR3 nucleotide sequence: TGCGCCAGCAGCCAAGGACTAGCGGGGGGTTATGAGCAGTTCTTC.